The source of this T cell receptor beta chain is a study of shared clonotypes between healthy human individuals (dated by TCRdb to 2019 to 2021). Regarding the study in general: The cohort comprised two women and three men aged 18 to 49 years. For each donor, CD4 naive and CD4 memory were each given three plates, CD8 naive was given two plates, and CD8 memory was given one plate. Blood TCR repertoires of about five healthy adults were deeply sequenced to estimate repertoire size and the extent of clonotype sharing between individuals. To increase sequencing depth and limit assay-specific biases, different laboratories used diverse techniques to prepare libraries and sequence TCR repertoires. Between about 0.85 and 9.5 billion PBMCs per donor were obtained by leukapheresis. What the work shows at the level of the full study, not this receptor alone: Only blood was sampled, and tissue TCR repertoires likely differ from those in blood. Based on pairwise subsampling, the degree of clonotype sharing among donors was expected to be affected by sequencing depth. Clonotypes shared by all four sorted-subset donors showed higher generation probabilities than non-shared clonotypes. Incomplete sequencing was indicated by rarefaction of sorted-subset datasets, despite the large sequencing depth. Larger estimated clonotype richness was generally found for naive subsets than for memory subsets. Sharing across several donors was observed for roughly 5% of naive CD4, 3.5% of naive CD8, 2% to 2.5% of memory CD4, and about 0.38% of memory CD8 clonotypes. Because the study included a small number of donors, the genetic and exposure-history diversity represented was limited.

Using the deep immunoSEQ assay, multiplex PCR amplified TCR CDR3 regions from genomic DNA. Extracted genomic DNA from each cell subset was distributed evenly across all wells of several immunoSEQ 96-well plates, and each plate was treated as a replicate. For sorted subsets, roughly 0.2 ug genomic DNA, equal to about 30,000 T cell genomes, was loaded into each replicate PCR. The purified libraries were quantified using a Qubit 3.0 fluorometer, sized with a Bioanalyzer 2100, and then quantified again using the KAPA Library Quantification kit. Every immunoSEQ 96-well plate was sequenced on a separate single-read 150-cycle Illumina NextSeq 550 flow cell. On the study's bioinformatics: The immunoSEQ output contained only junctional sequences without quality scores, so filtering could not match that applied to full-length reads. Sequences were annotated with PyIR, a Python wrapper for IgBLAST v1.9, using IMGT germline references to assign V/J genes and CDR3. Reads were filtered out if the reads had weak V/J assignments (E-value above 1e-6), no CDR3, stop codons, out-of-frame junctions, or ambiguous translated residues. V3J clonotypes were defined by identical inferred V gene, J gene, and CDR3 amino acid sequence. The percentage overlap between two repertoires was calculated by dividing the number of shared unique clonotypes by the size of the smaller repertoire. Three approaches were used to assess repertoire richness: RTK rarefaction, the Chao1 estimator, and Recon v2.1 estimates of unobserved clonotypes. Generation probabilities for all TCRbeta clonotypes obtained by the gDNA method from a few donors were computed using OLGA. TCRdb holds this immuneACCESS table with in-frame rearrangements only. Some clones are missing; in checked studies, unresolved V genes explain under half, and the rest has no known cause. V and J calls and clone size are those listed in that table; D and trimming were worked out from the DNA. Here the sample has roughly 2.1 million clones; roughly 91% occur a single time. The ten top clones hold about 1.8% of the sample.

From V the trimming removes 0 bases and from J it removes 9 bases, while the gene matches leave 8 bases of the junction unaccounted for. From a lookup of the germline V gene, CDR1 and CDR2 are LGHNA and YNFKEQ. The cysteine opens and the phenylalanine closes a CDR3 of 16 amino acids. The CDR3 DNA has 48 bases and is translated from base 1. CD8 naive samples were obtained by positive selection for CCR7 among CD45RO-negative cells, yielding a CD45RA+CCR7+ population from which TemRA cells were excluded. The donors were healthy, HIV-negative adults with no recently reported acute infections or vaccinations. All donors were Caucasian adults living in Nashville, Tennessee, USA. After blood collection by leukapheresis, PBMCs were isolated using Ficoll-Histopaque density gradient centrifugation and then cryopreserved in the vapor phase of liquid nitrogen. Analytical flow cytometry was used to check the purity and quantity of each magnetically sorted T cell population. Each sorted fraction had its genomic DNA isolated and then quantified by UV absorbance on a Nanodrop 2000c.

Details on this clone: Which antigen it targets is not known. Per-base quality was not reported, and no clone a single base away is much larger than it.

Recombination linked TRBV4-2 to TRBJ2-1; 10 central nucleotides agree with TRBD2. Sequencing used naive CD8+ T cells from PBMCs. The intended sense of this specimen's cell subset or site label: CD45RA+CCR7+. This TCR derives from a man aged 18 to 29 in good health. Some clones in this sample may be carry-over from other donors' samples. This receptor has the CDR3 CASSQEKGLAGVEQFF. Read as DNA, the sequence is TGTGCCAGCAGCCAAGAAAAAGGGCTAGCGGGAGTTGAGCAGTTCTTC.